This entry lists 14 T cell receptor beta chains sequenced from one sample in a study of beta chain features in type 1 diabetes. Of the isolated RNA, all was reverse transcribed, and so the sequenced material was expressed TCRB transcripts. TCRdb's copy holds only in-frame clones and misses some; the assay was immunoSEQ multiplex PCR. Of about 250,000 clones listed, 13% to 15% are singletons. The sample consisted of naive CD4+ T cells from blood. The source of these receptors is a woman aged 35 to 49 in good health.

This clone was picked up a small number of times. This chain joins TRBV5-5 and TRBJ2-5; 9 nucleotides line up with TRBD2. The CDR3 spans 16 residues. Trimming cost V 4 bases and J 9 bases; bases outside gene matches: 16. Germline CDR1 SGHKS, CDR2 YYEKEE (reference sequence). The chain's CDR3 is CASSVRSASGVTPQYF. Here the CDR3 DNA reads TGTGCCAGCAGCGTACGTTCGGCTAGCGGGGTCACGCCCCAGTACTTC.

This clone has just a few counts. The rearrangement uses TRBV12-5 and TRBJ1-2; TRBD1 matches at 11 bases. CDR3 length equals 14 residues. V lost 6 bases to trimming and J lost 8 bases; unmatched junction nucleotides: 8. Germline CDR1 LGHNT, CDR2 FRNRAP. The chain's CDR3 is CASGDSDRGPGYTF. Here the CDR3 DNA reads TGTGCTAGTGGCGACTCGGACAGGGGGCCCGGCTACACCTTC.

This clone was observed a handful of times. The chain carries TRBV1 and TRBJ2-7; TRBD1, the D gene given by the table, was not confirmed from the DNA. TRBV1 is given as a pseudogene. The CDR3 is 16 amino acids. The CDR3 DNA sequence: TGCACCAGCAGCCAACCCGGACAGGGGGCGCGTCGGAAGCAGTACTTC. This gives the protein CTSSQPGQGARRKQYF.

This rearrangement joins TRBV28 to TRBJ2-5; perhaps TRBD1 as D (5 bases). Trimming shortened V by 6 bases and J by 5 bases, and 13 bases separated the two germline ends. Germline loops: CDR1 MDHEN, CDR2 SYDVKM. The CDR3 contains 13 residues. CDR3 bases: TGTGCCAGCAGCGCCAGGGTTTTGGAGACCCAGTACTTC. It encodes CASSARVLETQYF.

This clone was observed a handful of times. The chain uses TRBV7-8 and TRBJ2-2; maybe TRBD1 (6 bases). The germline V gene has CDR1 SGHVS and CDR2 FQNEAQ. The length of the CDR3 is 15 residues. The V gene lost 2 bases and the J gene lost 6 bases, with 13 bases spanning the gap. This CDR3 is CASSLPYRDPGELFF. The CDR3 DNA reads TGTGCCAGCAGCTTACCCTACAGGGACCCCGGGGAGCTGTTTTTT.

This clone was counted between two and nine times. This chain uses TRBV10-2 with TRBJ1-1, with 10 nucleotides matching TRBD1. This CDR3 region has 15 residues. Germline trimming cut 2 bases from V and 5 bases from J; bases unmatched to any gene: 5. CDR1 WSHSY and CDR2 SAAADI come from the germline V gene. This chain's CDR3 is CASSEPGQGETEAFF. CDR3 DNA sequence: TGCGCCAGCAGTGAGCCAGGACAGGGGGAAACTGAAGCTTTCTTT.

This chain connects TRBV5-4 to TRBJ1-5, with TRBD1 matching 7 bases. This CDR3 has 15 amino acids. V gave up 0 bases and J gave up 4 bases; unmatched junction bases: 4. The germline V gene has CDR1 SGHNT and CDR2 YYREEE (reference sequence). The CDR3 protein is CASSLGGQKNQPQHF. The DNA for the CDR3 is TGTGCCAGCAGCTTGGGGGGACAGAAAAATCAGCCCCAGCATTTT.

The chain combines TRBV4-1 with TRBJ1-5; D unclear. Per the germline V gene, CDR1 is MGHRA and CDR2 is YSYEKL. V gave up 3 bases and J gave up 1 base, with 10 bases separating them. CDR3 length equals 15 residues. The CDR3 sequence: CASSQERHSNQPQHF. In DNA, the CDR3 is TGCGCCAGCAGCCAGGAACGACACAGCAATCAGCCCCAGCATTTT.

The genes are TRBV5-7 and TRBJ2-5; maybe TRBD2 (5 bases). TRBV5-7 is recorded as an ORF, its role being uncertain. Trimming left V 4 bases short and J 5 bases short, with 12 bases between. The CDR3 contains 13 residues. CDR3 DNA: TGTGCCAGCAGCCGGCTGAGAGGGGAGACCCAGTACTTC. It specifies CASSRLRGETQYF.

This clone was recorded a few times. CDR3 bases: TGTGCCAGCAGTTTAGTCCAGGGAAGCTCCTACGAGCAGTACTTC. Its protein product is CASSLVQGSSYEQYF. This rearrangement joins TRBV27 to TRBJ2-7; perhaps TRBD1 as D (5 bases). Trimming took off 2 bases at V and 0 bases at J, with 11 bases between the two ends. The germline CDR1 and CDR2 sequences are MNHEY and SMNVEV (reference sequence). CDR3 length equals 15 residues.

This chain connects TRBV9 to TRBJ2-1, with D unresolved. V was trimmed by 5 bases and J by 5 bases, leaving 17 bases between them. CDR1 is SGDLS, CDR2 YYNGEE, per germline. The CDR3 extends over 15 amino acids. The CDR3, as DNA: TGTGCCAGCAGTGCGGCCCCAGACGCGAACAATGAGCAGTTCTTC. The encoded protein is CASSAAPDANNEQFF.

In its sample, this clone was seen a few times. The same CDR3 also results from other DNA sequences found in this sample. The chain has TRBV6-5 and TRBJ2-1, with D tentatively TRBD2 (6 bases). Germline values: CDR1 MNHEY, CDR2 SVGAGI. The CDR3 extends over 16 amino acids. Trimming took 0 bases from V and 0 from J, leaving 9 bases between them. The CDR3 bases are TGTGCCAGCAGTTACTCCCTAGCGAGCTCCTACAATGAGCAGTTCTTC. This codes for CASSYSLASSYNEQFF.

In this sample, this clone turned up a few times. CDR3 DNA sequence: TGCGCCAGCAGCCAACGCCGAACAGGCACAGATACGCAGTATTTT. It specifies CASSQRRTGTDTQYF. The rearrangement joins TRBV4-3 to TRBJ2-3; no reliable D call. V lost 2 bases and J lost 1, with 10 bases in between. The CDR3 loop spans 15 amino acids. Germline V lookup: CDR1 LGHNA, CDR2 YSLEER.

This clone was recorded a few times. This chain uses TRBV11-3 with TRBJ2-1; D is possibly TRBD2 (6 bases). V lost 1 base to trimming and J lost 9 bases, with 7 bases between them. CDR3 length: 12 amino acids. CDR1 SGHNT and CDR2 YENEEA come from the germline V gene. The CDR3 spells CASSLGGGEQFF. The DNA of the CDR3 is TGTGCCAGCAGCTTAGGGGGAGGTGAGCAGTTCTTC.